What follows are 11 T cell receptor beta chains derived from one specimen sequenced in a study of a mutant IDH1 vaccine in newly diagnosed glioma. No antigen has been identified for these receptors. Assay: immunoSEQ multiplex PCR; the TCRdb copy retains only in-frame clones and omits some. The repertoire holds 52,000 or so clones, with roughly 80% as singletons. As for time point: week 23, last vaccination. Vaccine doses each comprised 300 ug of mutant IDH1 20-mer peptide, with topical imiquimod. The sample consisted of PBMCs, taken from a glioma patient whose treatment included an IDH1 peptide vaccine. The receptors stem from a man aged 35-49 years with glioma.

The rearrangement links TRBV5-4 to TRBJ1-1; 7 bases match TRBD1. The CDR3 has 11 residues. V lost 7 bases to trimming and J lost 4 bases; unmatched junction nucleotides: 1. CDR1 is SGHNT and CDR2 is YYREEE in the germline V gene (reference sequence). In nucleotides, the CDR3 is TGTGCCAGCTGGGACAGCACTGAAGCTTTCTTT. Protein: CASWDSTEAFF.

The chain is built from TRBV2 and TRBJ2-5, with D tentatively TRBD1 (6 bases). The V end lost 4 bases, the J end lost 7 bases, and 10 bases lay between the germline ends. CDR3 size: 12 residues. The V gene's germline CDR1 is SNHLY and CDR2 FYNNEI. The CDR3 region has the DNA TGTGCCAGCAGTGTAGTAGGGGGGACCCAGTACTTC. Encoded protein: CASSVVGGTQYF.

CDR3 in DNA: TGTGCCAGTAGTATGGGGACAAGGATTTTGAACACTGAAGCTTTCTTT. Amino acid sequence: CASSMGTRILNTEAFF. The V and J genes are TRBV19 and TRBJ1-1; D is perhaps TRBD1 (6 bases). Germline V gene lookup returns CDR1 LNHDA and CDR2 SQIVND (reference sequence). CDR3 size: 16 residues. Trimming removed 3 bases from V and 0 bases from J, with 14 bases in between.

The CDR3 bases are TGTGCCAGCATAGCTAACTATGGCTACACCTTC. Translated, it gives CASIANYGYTF. V usage is TRBV2 and J usage is TRBJ1-2; unclear D gene. Germline V gene sequence: CDR1 SNHLY, CDR2 FYNNEI. This CDR3 spans 11 amino acids. Deletions cut 7 bases from V and 0 bases from J, with 3 bases between.

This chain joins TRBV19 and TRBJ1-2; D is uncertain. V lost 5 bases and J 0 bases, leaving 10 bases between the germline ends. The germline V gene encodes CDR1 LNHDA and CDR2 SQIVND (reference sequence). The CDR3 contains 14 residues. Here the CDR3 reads CASSQGGSNYGYTF. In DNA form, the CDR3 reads TGTGCCAGTAGTCAAGGAGGGTCTAACTATGGCTACACCTTC.

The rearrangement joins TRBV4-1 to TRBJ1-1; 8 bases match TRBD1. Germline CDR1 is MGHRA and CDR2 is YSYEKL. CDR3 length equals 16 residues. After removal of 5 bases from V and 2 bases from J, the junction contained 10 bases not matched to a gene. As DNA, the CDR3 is TGCGCCAGCAGCTACCTCCGGGACAGGTCAAACACTGAAGCTTTCTTT. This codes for CASSYLRDRSNTEAFF.

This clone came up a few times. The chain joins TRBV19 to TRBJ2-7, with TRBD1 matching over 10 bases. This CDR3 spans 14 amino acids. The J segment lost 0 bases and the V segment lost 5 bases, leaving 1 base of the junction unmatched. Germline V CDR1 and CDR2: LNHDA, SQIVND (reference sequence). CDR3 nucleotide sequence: TGTGCCAGTAGTCGGACAGGGGGCTCCTACGAGCAGTACTTC. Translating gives CASSRTGGSYEQYF. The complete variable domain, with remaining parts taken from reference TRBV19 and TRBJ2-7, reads DGGITQSPKYLFRKEGQNVTLSCEQNLNHDAMYWYRQDPGQGLRLIYYSQIVNDFQKGDIAEGYSVSREKKESFPLTVTSAQKNPTAFYLCASSRTGGSYEQYFGPGTRLTVT.

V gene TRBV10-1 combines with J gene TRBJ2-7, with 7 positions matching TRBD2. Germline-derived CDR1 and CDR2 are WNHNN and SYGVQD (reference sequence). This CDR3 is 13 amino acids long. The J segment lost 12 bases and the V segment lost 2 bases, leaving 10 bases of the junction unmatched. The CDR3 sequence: CASSEGPGGRLYF. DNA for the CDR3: TGCGCCAGCAGTGAGGGGCCGGGGGGAAGGCTGTACTTC.

This CDR3 reads CASSIDRERSPLHF. Written as DNA, the CDR3 is TGCGCCAGCAGCATCGACAGGGAAAGATCACCCCTCCACTTT. This sequence joins TRBV5-1 and TRBJ1-6; 7 nucleotides agree with TRBD1. V lost 4 bases, J lost 10 bases, and 8 bases stayed unmatched. Germline CDR1 and CDR2: SGHRS and YFSETQ. This CDR3 has 14 residues. The complete variable domain, with remaining parts taken from reference TRBV5-1 and TRBJ1-6, reads KAGVTQTPRYLIKTRGQQVTLSCSPISGHRSVSWYQQTPGQGLQFLFEYFSETQRNKGNFPGRFSGRQFSNSRSEMNVSTLELGDSALYLCASSIDRERSPLHFGNGTRLTVT.

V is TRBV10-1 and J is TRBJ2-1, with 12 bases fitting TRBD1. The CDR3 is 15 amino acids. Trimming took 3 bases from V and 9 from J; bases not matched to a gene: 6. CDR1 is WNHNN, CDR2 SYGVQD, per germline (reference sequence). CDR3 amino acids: CASSDTGTGGGEQFF. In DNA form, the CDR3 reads TGCGCCAGCAGTGACACCGGGACAGGGGGCGGTGAGCAGTTCTTC.

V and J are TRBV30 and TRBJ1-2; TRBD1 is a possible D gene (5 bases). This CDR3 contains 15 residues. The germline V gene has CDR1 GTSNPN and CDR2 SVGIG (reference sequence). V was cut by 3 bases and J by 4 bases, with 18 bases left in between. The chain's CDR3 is CAWRALGVEFYGYTF. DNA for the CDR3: TGTGCCTGGAGGGCTTTGGGGGTGGAATTCTATGGCTACACCTTC. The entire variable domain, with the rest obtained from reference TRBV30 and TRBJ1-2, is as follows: SQTIHQWPATLVQPVGSPLSLECTVEGTSNPNLYWYRQAAGRGLQLLFYSVGIGQISSEVPQNLSASRPQDRQFILSSKKLLLSDSGFYLCAWRALGVEFYGYTFGSGTRLTVV.